Listed below are T cell receptor beta chains from one sample, sequenced in a study of blood T cell repertoires in COVID-19. TCRdb's copy holds only in-frame clones and misses some; the assay was immunoSEQ multiplex PCR. The table has over 15,000 clones, 70% to 90% seen once. The specimen sequenced was peripheral blood. The receptors stem from a human donor in a cohort sampled during active COVID-19. CDR3s include the opening cysteine and the closing phenylalanine or tryptophan. Each record gives: D gene, V gene, J gene, clone size, CDR3 protein, CDR3 DNA. D genes are given only for firm matches. The size field is filled for only some rows; it gives once, few, many or a size class.

.,TRBV18,TRBJ2-3,once,CASSPRGVTDTQYF,TGTGCCAGCTCACCTCGGGGAGTCACAGATACGCAGTATTTT
.,TRBV24-1,TRBJ2-3,.,CATSARTGYSTDTQYF,TGTGCCACCAGTGCCCGGACGGGATATAGCACAGATACGCAGTATTTT
.,TRBV19,TRBJ2-2,.,CASSIAPHQGSANTGELFF,TGTGCCAGTAGTATAGCCCCCCACCAGGGCTCAGCGAACACCGGGGAGCTGTTTTTT
.,TRBV21-1,TRBJ2-2,.,CASSNRWGRGGRPGELFF,TGTGCCAGCAGCAACCGATGGGGGCGGGGGGGCCGCCCCGGGGAGCTGTTTTTT
TRBD2,TRBV7-9,TRBJ2-3,.,CASSSSGGDLLSTDTQYF,TGTGCCAGCAGCTCTAGCGGGGGGGATCTTCTAAGCACAGATACGCAGTATTTT
TRBD1,TRBV11-2,TRBJ1-2,.,CASSYRTGEDGYTF,TGTGCCAGCAGCTACAGGACAGGGGAAGATGGCTACACCTTC
.,TRBV15,TRBJ1-3,.,CATSRDLGEYSGNTIYF,TGTGCCACCAGCAGAGATCTCGGGGAATACTCTGGAAACACCATATATTTT
.,TRBV12-3/TRBV12-4,TRBJ2-5,once,CASSRQVETQYF,TGTGCCAGCAGTAGGCAGGTAGAGACCCAGTACTTC
TRBD1,TRBV6-5,TRBJ1-6,few,CASRGQLNSPLHF,TGTGCCAGCAGGGGACAGCTGAATTCACCCCTCCACTTT
.,TRBV28,TRBJ2-1,.,CASSLRGLHNEQFF,TGTGCCAGCAGTTTACGGGGTTTGCACAATGAGCAGTTCTTC
.,TRBV2,TRBJ1-1,.,CASKRTVMNTEAFF,TGTGCCAGCAAACGGACAGTAATGAACACTGAAGCTTTCTTT
.,TRBV9,TRBJ2-2,once,CASSSGGELFF,TGTGCCAGCAGCTCGGGAGGGGAGCTGTTTTTT
.,TRBV13,TRBJ1-6,.,CASRFSYNSPLHF,TGTGCCAGCCGGTTCTCCTATAATTCACCCCTCCACTTT
TRBD2,TRBV19,TRBJ2-7,.,CASSIVRTRRTYEQYF,TGTGCCAGTAGTATAGTCCGGACTAGAAGGACCTACGAGCAGTACTTC
TRBD1,TRBV3-1/TRBV3-2,TRBJ1-2,.,CASSQATGSWSYTF,TGTGCCAGCAGCCAAGCGACAGGGAGCTGGAGCTACACCTTC
.,TRBV5-8,TRBJ1-2,few,CASSLLGERRERDGYTF,TGTGCCAGCAGCTTGCTCGGAGAGCGTAGGGAGAGGGATGGCTACACCTTC
.,TRBV6-1,TRBJ1-4,.,CASSEGGRGSEKLFF,TGTGCCAGCAGTGAAGGGGGGAGGGGAAGTGAAAAACTGTTTTTT
TRBD1,TRBV6-5,TRBJ2-3,.,CASSGDRTTDTQYF,TGTGCCAGCAGCGGGGACAGAACCACAGATACGCAGTATTTT
TRBD1,TRBV30,TRBJ1-1,.,CAWSVTGGFDTEAFF,TGTGCCTGGAGTGTGACAGGGGGCTTTGACACTGAAGCTTTCTTT
.,TRBV6-5,TRBJ1-6,.,CASRNLGGNSPLHF,TGTGCCAGCAGGAACCTTGGGGGCAATTCACCCCTCCACTTT
TRBD2,TRBV6-5,TRBJ2-7,.,CASSRLAGPYEQYF,TGTGCCAGCAGTCGACTAGCGGGCCCCTACGAGCAGTACTTC
.,TRBV6-5,TRBJ1-2,.,CATKFRGYTF,TGTGCCACTAAATTCCGTGGCTACACCTTC
.,TRBV5-8,TRBJ1-5,few,CASRPRMTANQPQHF,TGTGCCAGCAGGCCGAGAATGACAGCCAATCAGCCCCAGCATTTT
.,TRBV6-5,TRBJ1-6,.,CASSLQGYSPLHF,TGTGCCAGCAGTTTACAGGGTTACTCACCCCTCCACTTT
TRBD1,TRBV2,TRBJ1-6,.,CASRTGRDSPLHF,TGTGCCAGCAGGACAGGGCGGGATTCACCCCTCCACTTT
TRBD1,TRBV15,TRBJ1-1,.,CATSPHDRGRTEAFF,TGTGCCACCAGTCCTCACGACAGGGGGCGTACTGAAGCTTTCTTT
.,TRBV19,TRBJ2-2,.,CASSRLTGELFF,TGTGCCAGTAGTCGACTCACCGGGGAGCTGTTTTTT
TRBD1,TRBV28,TRBJ1-2,.,CASRDRGPNGYTF,TGTGCCAGCAGGGACAGGGGGCCGAATGGCTACACCTTC
TRBD1,TRBV5-4,TRBJ1-1,.,CASSLPGGPATEAFF,TGTGCCAGCAGCCTACCAGGGGGTCCCGCCACTGAAGCTTTCTTT
TRBD2,TRBV7-6,TRBJ2-2,.,CASSFRTSGPGELFF,TGTGCCAGCAGCTTTAGGACTAGCGGTCCCGGGGAGCTGTTTTTT
TRBD1,TRBV6-1,TRBJ1-5,.,CASSETIPGQGYQPQHF,TGTGCCAGCAGTGAGACGATACCGGGACAGGGCTATCAGCCCCAGCATTTT
TRBD2,TRBV9,TRBJ2-1,.,CASSVVSGGYWGNEQFF,TGTGCCAGCAGCGTAGTGAGCGGGGGCTACTGGGGGAATGAGCAGTTCTTC
TRBD1,TRBV3-1/TRBV3-2,TRBJ1-4,.,CASSQVGGQGAANEKLFF,TGTGCCAGCAGCCAAGTTGGCGGACAGGGGGCGGCTAATGAAAAACTGTTTTTT